This entry lists 4 T cell receptor beta chains sequenced from one sample in a study of identical twins. Via MiXCR, TCRdb re-called the 5' RACE reads, giving one row per CDR3 protein. The sample carries about 700,000 distinct CDR3 sequences, around 6% recorded once. Sequencing input: naive T cells sorted from blood. The receptors shown here come from a young man in good health.

This clonotype was seen a few times. The V call is TRBV4-3, the J call TRBJ1-2; the D is unclear. The V and J ends lost 0 bases and 4 bases respectively, with 9 bases between them. Germline V gene lookup returns CDR1 LGHNA and CDR2 YSLEER. The CDR3 length is 14 residues. CDR3 in amino acids: CASSQEPELYGYTF. DNA for the CDR3: TGCGCCAGCAGCCAAGAGCCAGAACTCTATGGCTACACCTTC.

This clonotype was found many times. This chain uses TRBV12-3 or TRBV12-4 with TRBJ1-1; D unclear. The V gene lost 5 bases and the J gene lost 0 bases, with 13 bases spanning the gap. The CDR3 has 15 amino acids. DNA of the CDR3: TGTGCCAGCAGTATCAACGAACGATTGAACACTGAAGCTTTCTTT. Protein: CASSINERLNTEAFF.

Ten or more counts support this clonotype. The rearrangement joins TRBV27 to TRBJ2-5; 15 bases agree with TRBD2. Germline CDR1 and CDR2: MNHEY and SMNVEV (reference sequence). Trimming removed 8 bases from V and 2 bases from J; junction bases left unmatched: 0. This CDR3 is 14 amino acids long. In DNA, the CDR3 is TGTGCCAGCGGACTAGCGGGAGGGCAAGAGACCCAGTACTTC. Its protein product is CASGLAGGQETQYF.

This clonotype was detected only a few times. The chain combines TRBV11-1 with TRBJ2-2; tentatively, D is TRBD2 (7 bases). The CDR3 loop spans 20 amino acids. Between the trimmed V and J ends, which lost 4 bases and 4 bases, there was a span of 28 bases. Germline values: CDR1 SGHAT, CDR2 FQDESV (reference sequence). The CDR3 sequence is CASSSNDAGARVFSTGELFF. DNA for the CDR3: TGTGCCAGCAGCTCGAACGACGCGGGGGCGCGCGTTTTTAGCACCGGGGAGCTGTTTTTT.